This TCR beta chain was documented in a study of blood T cell repertoires in COVID-19. The repertoire was sequenced with immunoSEQ multiplex PCR; TCRdb's copy has only in-frame clones and lacks some. This table holds about 210,000 clones, around 83% found once. Trimming shortened V by 5 bases and J by 2 bases, and 27 bases separated the two germline ends. The CDR3 has 19 residues. The V gene's germline CDR1 is SGHTA and CDR2 FQGNSA. This clone has a handful of counts. This chain uses TRBV7-2 with TRBJ2-5; TRBD2 is a possible D gene (5 bases). This TCR came from a woman in her 70s with COVID-19, enrolled during active disease. The sample was peripheral blood. CDR3 coding DNA: TGTGCCAGCAGCCCCGGCCCCCCTAGACCGCGACTAATACAAGAGACCCAGTACTTC. Protein sequence: CASSPGPPRPRLIQETQYF.